Listed below are T cell receptor beta chains from one sample, sequenced in a study of blood T cells in healthy people across ages. TCRdb re-called the 5' RACE reads through MiXCR, storing one row per CDR3 protein. The sample shows 1.5 million to 2 million distinct CDR3 sequences, approximately 39% of them seen only once. Sequencing input: blood. The source is a human donor in good health. The CDR3 runs from the conserved cysteine through the conserved F or W. A D gene is named only where the DNA matches it firmly. Size is stated for part of the rows, as once, few or many counts, or as a class when the clone is expanded.

abundance | j_gene | v_gene | d_gene | CDR3aa | CDR3nt
once | TRBJ2-7 | TRBV7-2 | NA | CASSIHSYEQYF | TGTGCCAGCAGCATCCACTCCTACGAGCAGTACTTC
few | TRBJ2-1 | TRBV20-1 | NA | CSATRGFAYNEQFF | TGCAGTGCTACCCGGGGTTTTGCCTACAATGAGCAGTTCTTC
NA | TRBJ2-3 | TRBV4-3 | TRBD1 | CASSQGARGRADTQYF | TGCGCCAGCAGCCAAGGCGCCAGGGGGCGAGCAGATACGCAGTATTTT
NA | TRBJ2-7 | TRBV6-1 | NA | CASSDPSGSSRLIRYEQYF | TGTGCCAGCAGTGACCCATCCGGGTCAAGTCGCCTGATTCGCTACGAGCAGTACTTC
NA | TRBJ1-2 | TRBV7-9 | NA | CASSLYSLPNYGYTF | TGTGCCAGCAGCTTATACAGCCTTCCTAACTATGGCTACACCTTC
few | TRBJ1-5 | TRBV7-2 | NA | CASSSEGSSNQPQHF | TGTGCCAGCAGCTCCGAGGGGTCTAGCAATCAGCCCCAGCATTTT
NA | TRBJ2-2 | TRBV10-3 | TRBD1 | CAIKTLEGQGGTGELFF | TGTGCCATCAAGACGTTAGAGGGACAGGGCGGCACCGGGGAGCTGTTTTTT
few | TRBJ1-1 | TRBV6-2/TRBV6-3 | NA | CASRHMGTEAFF | TGTGCCAGCAGGCACATGGGTACTGAAGCTTTCTTT
few | TRBJ2-2 | TRBV7-3 | NA | CASSTRTPGELFF | TGTGCCAGCAGCACCCGGACACCCGGGGAGCTGTTTTTT
NA | TRBJ2-3 | TRBV12-3/TRBV12-4 | NA | CASGRWSSDLRTDTQYF | TGTGCCAGCGGACGTTGGTCTAGCGACCTGCGCACAGATACGCAGTATTTT
few | TRBJ1-1 | TRBV6-5 | NA | CASSYSKPGWERNTEAFF | TGTGCCAGCAGTTACTCTAAGCCGGGCTGGGAGAGGAACACTGAAGCTTTCTTT
NA | TRBJ2-2 | TRBV29-1 | TRBD1 | CSVVLTGAGELFF | TGCAGCGTTGTACTAACAGGGGCCGGGGAGCTGTTTTTT
few | TRBJ2-7 | TRBV9 | TRBD1 | CASSVGNRGNNYEQYF | TGTGCCAGCAGCGTAGGCAACAGGGGAAATAACTACGAGCAGTACTTC
NA | TRBJ1-6 | TRBV28 | TRBD1 | CASYGDRENSPLHF | TGTGCCAGCTACGGGGACAGGGAGAATTCACCCCTCCACTTT
NA | TRBJ2-7 | TRBV15 | NA | CATSRGANYEQYF | TGTGCCACCAGCAGAGGTGCCAACTACGAGCAGTACTTC
NA | TRBJ2-1 | TRBV7-8 | NA | CASRQVGKLRTVLLGFNEQFF | TGTGCCAGCAGACAAGTGGGTAAATTGAGGACAGTGCTATTGGGTTTCAATGAGCAGTTCTTC
few | TRBJ2-3 | TRBV3-1 | NA | CASSPRDRTDTQYF | TGTGCCAGCAGCCCACGGGACCGCACAGATACGCAGTATTTT
once | TRBJ2-3 | TRBV6-2/TRBV6-3 | NA | CASSYARGMDTDTQYF | TGTGCCAGCAGTTACGCACGGGGGATGGACACAGATACGCAGTATTTT
NA | TRBJ1-1 | TRBV5-4 | NA | CASSLQIQSTEAFF | TGTGCCAGCAGCCTACAGATCCAGTCCACTGAAGCTTTCTTT
few | TRBJ2-1 | TRBV21-1 | NA | CASSKDFVGMFF | TGTGCCAGCAGCAAAGACTTTGTTGGTATGTTCTTC
NA | TRBJ2-7 | TRBV2 | NA | CASSPLVTISYEQYF | TGTGCCAGCAGTCCACTAGTGACGATCTCCTACGAGCAGTACTTC
few | TRBJ2-3 | TRBV15 | NA | CATSRDPTGSTDTQYF | TGTGCCACCAGCAGAGACCCGACAGGATCCACAGATACGCAGTATTTT
few | TRBJ2-4 | TRBV20-1 | TRBD1 | CSAPGTGIAKNIQYF | TGCAGTGCCCCCGGGACAGGGATAGCCAAAAACATTCAGTACTTC
few | TRBJ2-7 | TRBV29-1 | TRBD1 | CSAEGTGVGEQYF | TGCAGCGCGGAGGGGACAGGGGTTGGCGAGCAGTACTTC
many | TRBJ2-1 | TRBV5-1 | NA | CASSLGHNNEQFF | TGCGCCAGCAGCTTGGGTCATAACAATGAGCAGTTCTTC
NA | TRBJ2-7 | TRBV5-8 | TRBD1 | CASKPGTGAPYEQYF | TGTGCCAGCAAACCTGGGACAGGGGCGCCCTACGAGCAGTACTTC
NA | TRBJ2-5 | TRBV5-5 | NA | CASSLDLPQTQYF | TGTGCCAGCAGCCTGGATCTACCGCAGACCCAGTACTTC
once | TRBJ1-2 | TRBV7-6 | NA | CASSLSDSANYGYTF | TGTGCCAGCAGCTTATCGGACAGCGCTAACTATGGCTACACCTTC
NA | TRBJ2-7 | TRBV4-1 | NA | CASSRKGVYEQYF | TGCGCCAGCAGCAGAAAGGGGGTCTACGAGCAGTACTTC
few | TRBJ1-1 | TRBV5-6 | NA | CASSRGHTGNTEAFF | TGTGCCAGCAGCCGTGGTCACACGGGGAACACTGAAGCTTTCTTT
NA | TRBJ2-7 | TRBV5-1 | TRBD1 | CASSYRGLRDEQYF | TGCGCCAGCAGCTACAGGGGCCTTCGGGACGAGCAGTACTTC
few | TRBJ2-6 | TRBV29-1 | TRBD2 | CSVEDRTSGGAQGANVLTF | TGCAGCGTTGAAGATCGGACTAGCGGGGGCGCTCAGGGGGCCAACGTCCTGACTTTC
NA | TRBJ2-6 | TRBV6-4 | NA | CASSEYPLGGANVLTF | TGTGCCAGCAGTGAGTACCCCCTGGGGGGGGCCAACGTCCTGACTTTC
few | TRBJ2-7 | TRBV27 | TRBD2 | CASSKGLAGFPYEQYF | TGTGCCAGCAGTAAGGGCCTAGCGGGGTTCCCCTACGAGCAGTACTTC
few | TRBJ2-1 | TRBV4-1 | NA | CASSQDQQVGGNEQFF | TGCGCCAGCAGCCAAGATCAGCAGGTCGGGGGCAATGAGCAGTTCTTC
few | TRBJ2-5 | TRBV5-1 | TRBD1 | CASSLGNTGGQETQYF | TGCGCCAGCAGCTTGGGGAACACAGGGGGGCAAGAGACCCAGTACTTC
NA | TRBJ1-5 | TRBV5-1 | NA | CASSLHSGNQPQHF | TGCGCCAGCAGCTTACACAGTGGCAATCAGCCCCAGCATTTT
few | TRBJ2-7 | TRBV7-9 | TRBD2 | CASSFFGGTSGVSASYEQYF | TGTGCCAGCAGCTTTTTCGGTGGGACTAGCGGGGTATCGGCCTCCTACGAGCAGTACTTC
NA | TRBJ1-5 | TRBV27 | TRBD1 | CASSPRPPGTGLQPQHF | TGTGCCAGCAGCCCAAGGCCCCCCGGGACAGGGCTTCAGCCCCAGCATTTT
NA | TRBJ1-2 | TRBV20-1 | NA | CSARKYQGTLGYTF | TGCAGTGCTCGTAAATATCAGGGAACCCTCGGCTACACCTTC
NA | TRBJ2-6 | TRBV20-1 | TRBD2 | CSASGGGYRSSGANVLTF | TGCAGTGCTAGCGGGGGGGGATATAGATCTTCTGGGGCCAACGTCCTGACTTTC
NA | TRBJ2-5 | TRBV12-3/TRBV12-4 | NA | CASSFLARGETQYF | TGTGCCAGCAGTTTTCTAGCGAGAGGAGAGACCCAGTACTTC
few | TRBJ2-7 | TRBV20-1 | NA | CSARDKEGGALWYEQYF | TGCAGTGCTAGAGATAAGGAGGGGGGGGCGCTTTGGTACGAGCAGTACTTC
NA | TRBJ1-4 | TRBV4-2 | NA | CASSQDSGVGEKRFF | TGTGCCAGCAGCCAAGATTCAGGGGTGGGAGAAAAACGGTTTTTT
many | TRBJ2-1 | TRBV7-6 | NA | CASSPKAGYNEQFF | TGTGCCAGCAGCCCGAAGGCAGGTTACAATGAGCAGTTCTTC
few | TRBJ2-5 | TRBV20-1 | TRBD2 | CSARGPLAGETQYF | TGCAGTGCTAGAGGCCCACTAGCGGGAGAGACCCAGTACTTC
few | TRBJ2-7 | TRBV12-3/TRBV12-4 | NA | CASRHAGALEQYF | TGTGCCAGCAGACATGCAGGGGCTCTCGAGCAGTACTTC
NA | TRBJ1-5 | TRBV7-9 | NA | CASTGTNGQPQHF | TGTGCCAGCACAGGGACAAATGGTCAGCCCCAGCATTTT
NA | TRBJ2-2 | TRBV5-5 | NA | CASSFGSRRDTGELFF | TGTGCCAGCAGCTTCGGGTCCCGGCGGGACACCGGGGAGCTGTTTTTT
NA | TRBJ1-5 | TRBV6-1 | TRBD1 | CASSETRTGVNQPQHF | TGTGCCAGCAGTGAAACCCGGACAGGGGTTAATCAGCCCCAGCATTTT
NA | TRBJ1-2 | TRBV7-2 | NA | CASSYVTGGSYGYTF | TGTGCCAGCAGTTATGTGACAGGCGGTTCCTATGGCTACACCTTC
NA | TRBJ2-1 | TRBV7-9 | TRBD1 | CASSLAGTGVREQFF | TGTGCCAGCAGCTTAGCGGGGACAGGGGTAAGGGAGCAGTTCTTC
few | TRBJ2-7 | TRBV4-1 | NA | CASSQVFRGNLYEQYF | TGCGCCAGCAGCCAAGTTTTTCGAGGAAACCTCTACGAGCAGTACTTC
NA | TRBJ2-5 | TRBV10-3 | NA | CAIRGGEETQYF | TGTGCCATCAGGGGGGGCGAAGAGACCCAGTACTTC
NA | TRBJ2-5 | TRBV5-1 | NA | CASSWEWGQETQYF | TGCGCCAGCAGCTGGGAGTGGGGGCAGGAGACCCAGTACTTC
many | TRBJ2-3 | TRBV7-3 | NA | CASSLRVGTDTQYF | TGTGCCAGCAGTTTAAGGGTCGGCACAGATACGCAGTATTTT